This T cell receptor beta chain was found in a study of sequential checkpoint blockade in melanoma. This table comes from immunoSEQ multiplex PCR, and its TCRdb copy is limited to in-frame clones, with some not included. The repertoire has several thousand clones, about 23% of them found once; the top ten carry roughly a tenth. The treatment denotes: randomized to nivolumab then ipilimumab (arm A) or the reverse (arm B). The germline V and J ends were trimmed by 0 bases and 5 bases, with 21 bases remaining between them. The CDR3 runs 17 residues. Germline V gene sequence: CDR1 SGHRS, CDR2 YFSETQ. There are many counts of this clone.

The specimen was tumor tissue (inferred from file names), collected from a patient given nivolumab and ipilimumab in sequence. This clonotype originated in a human donor with melanoma. This chain connects TRBV5-1 to TRBJ2-7; TRBD1 is a possible D gene (6 bases). CDR3 in DNA: TGCGCCAGCAGCTTGGACCTCCAGGGGCTCGCGGATGACGAGCAGTACTTC. Translation: CASSLDLQGLADDEQYF.